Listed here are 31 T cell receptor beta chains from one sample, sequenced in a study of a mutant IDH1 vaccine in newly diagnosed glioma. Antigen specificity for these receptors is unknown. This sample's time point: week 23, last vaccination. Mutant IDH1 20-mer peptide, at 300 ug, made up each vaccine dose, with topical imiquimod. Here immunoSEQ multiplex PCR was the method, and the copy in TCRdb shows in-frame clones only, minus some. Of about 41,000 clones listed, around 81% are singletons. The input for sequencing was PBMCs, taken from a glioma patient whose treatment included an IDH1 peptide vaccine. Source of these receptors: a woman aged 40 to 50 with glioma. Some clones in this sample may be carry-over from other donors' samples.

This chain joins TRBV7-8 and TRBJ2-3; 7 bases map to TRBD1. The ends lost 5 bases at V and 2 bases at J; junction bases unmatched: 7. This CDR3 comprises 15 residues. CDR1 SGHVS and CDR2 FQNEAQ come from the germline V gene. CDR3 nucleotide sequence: TGTGCCAGCAGCAGGGCCGGGACAGTCACAGATACGCAGTATTTT. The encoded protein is CASSRAGTVTDTQYF.

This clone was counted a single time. CDR3 bases: TGTGCCAGCAGCCGGGGACAGGGTGTGTACGAGCAGTACTTC. Translation: CASSRGQGVYEQYF. The rearrangement joins TRBV7-9 to TRBJ2-7, with 9 bases identical to TRBD1. CDR3 length: 14 residues. With 5 bases clipped from V and 4 bases from J, the junction kept 6 bases outside the gene matches. The germline V gene encodes CDR1 SEHNR and CDR2 FQNEAQ (reference sequence).

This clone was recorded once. For the CDR3, the DNA is TGCGCCAGCAGCTTGAATGGGGGTTACGAGCAGTACTTC. Translating it yields CASSLNGGYEQYF. V is TRBV5-1 and J is TRBJ2-7; perhaps D is TRBD1 or TRBD2 (5 bases each). Between the trimmed V and J ends, which lost 1 base and 4 bases, there was a span of 9 bases. Per the germline V gene, CDR1 is SGHRS and CDR2 is YFSETQ. This CDR3 spans 13 amino acids.

DNA for the CDR3: TGTGCCAGCAGTCGACGGGACCGGAGGCAGCCCCAGCATTTT. Protein: CASSRRDRRQPQHF. V gene TRBV2 combines with J gene TRBJ1-5, with D perhaps matching TRBD1 (5 bases). V was clipped by 5 bases and J by 7 bases, with 15 bases between them. The CDR3 loop spans 14 amino acids. Per the germline V gene, CDR1 is SNHLY and CDR2 is FYNNEI.

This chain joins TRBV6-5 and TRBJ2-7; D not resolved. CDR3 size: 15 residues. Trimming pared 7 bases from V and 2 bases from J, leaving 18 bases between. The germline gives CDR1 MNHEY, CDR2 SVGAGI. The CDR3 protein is CASKGSPTSPYEQYF. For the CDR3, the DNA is TGTGCCAGCAAGGGTTCCCCGACTTCCCCCTACGAGCAGTACTTC.

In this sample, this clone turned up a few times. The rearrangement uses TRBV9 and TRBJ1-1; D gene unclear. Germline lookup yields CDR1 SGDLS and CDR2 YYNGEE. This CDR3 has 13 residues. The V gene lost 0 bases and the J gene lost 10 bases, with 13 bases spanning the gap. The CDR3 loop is CASSVEGPGGAFF. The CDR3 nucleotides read TGTGCCAGCAGCGTAGAAGGGCCGGGAGGAGCTTTCTTT.

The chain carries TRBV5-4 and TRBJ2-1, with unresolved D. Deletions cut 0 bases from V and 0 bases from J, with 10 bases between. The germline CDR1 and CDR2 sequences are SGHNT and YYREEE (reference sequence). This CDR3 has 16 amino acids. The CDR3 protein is CASSLGARSSYNEQFF. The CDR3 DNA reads TGTGCCAGCAGCTTGGGTGCCAGGAGCTCCTACAATGAGCAGTTCTTC.

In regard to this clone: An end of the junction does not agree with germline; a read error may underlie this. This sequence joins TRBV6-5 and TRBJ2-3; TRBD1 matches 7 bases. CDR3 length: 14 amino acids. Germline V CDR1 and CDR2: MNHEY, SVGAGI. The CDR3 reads CASRRGQITNTQYF. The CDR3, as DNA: TGTGCCAGCAGGAGGGGACAGATCACAAATACGCAGTATTTT.

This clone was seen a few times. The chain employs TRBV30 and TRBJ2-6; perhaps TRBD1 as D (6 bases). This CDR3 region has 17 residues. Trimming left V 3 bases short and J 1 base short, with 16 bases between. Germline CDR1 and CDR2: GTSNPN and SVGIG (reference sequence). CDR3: CAWSPPQGLSGANVLTF. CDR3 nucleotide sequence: TGTGCCTGGAGCCCCCCACAGGGTTTGTCTGGGGCCAACGTCCTGACTTTC.

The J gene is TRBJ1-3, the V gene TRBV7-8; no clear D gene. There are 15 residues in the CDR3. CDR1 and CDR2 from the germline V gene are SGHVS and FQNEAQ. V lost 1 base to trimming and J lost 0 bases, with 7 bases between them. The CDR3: CASSLVAGSGNTIYF. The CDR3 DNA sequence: TGTGCCAGCAGCTTAGTGGCAGGCTCTGGAAACACCATATATTTT.

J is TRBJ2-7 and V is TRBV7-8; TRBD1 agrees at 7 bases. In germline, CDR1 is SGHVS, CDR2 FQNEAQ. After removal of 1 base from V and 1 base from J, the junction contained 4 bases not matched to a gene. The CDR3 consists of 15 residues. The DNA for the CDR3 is TGTGCCAGCAGCTTAGAGGCCAGGGGGTCCTACGAGCAGTACTTC. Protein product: CASSLEARGSYEQYF.

DNA for the CDR3: TGTGCCAGTAGGGGGAGCATGAACACTGAAGCTTTCTTT. It is translated as CASRGSMNTEAFF. The chain couples TRBV7-2 to TRBJ1-1; the D gene is possibly TRBD1 (6 bases). This CDR3 contains 13 residues. CDR1 is SGHTA, CDR2 FQGNSA, per germline. Trimming shortened V by 9 bases and J by 0 bases, and 11 bases separated the two germline ends.

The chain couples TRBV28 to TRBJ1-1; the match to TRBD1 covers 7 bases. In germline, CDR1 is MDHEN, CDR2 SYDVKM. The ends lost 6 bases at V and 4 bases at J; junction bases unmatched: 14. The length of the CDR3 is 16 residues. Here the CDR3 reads CASRHIMYTGATEAFF. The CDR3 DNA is TGTGCCAGCAGACATATTATGTATACAGGGGCCACTGAAGCTTTCTTT.

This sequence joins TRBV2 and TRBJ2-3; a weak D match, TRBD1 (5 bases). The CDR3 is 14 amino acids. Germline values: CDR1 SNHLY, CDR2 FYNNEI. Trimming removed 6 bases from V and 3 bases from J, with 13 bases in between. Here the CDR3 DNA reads TGTGCCAGCAGCCGACAGTCTGGGACAGATACGCAGTATTTT. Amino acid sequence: CASSRQSGTDTQYF.

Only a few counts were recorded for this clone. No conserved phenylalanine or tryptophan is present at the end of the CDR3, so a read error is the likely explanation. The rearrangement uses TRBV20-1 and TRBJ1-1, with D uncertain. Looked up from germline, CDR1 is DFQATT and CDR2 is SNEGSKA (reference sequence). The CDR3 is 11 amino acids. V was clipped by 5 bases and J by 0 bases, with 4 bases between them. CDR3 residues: CSASVNTEAFL. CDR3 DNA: TGCAGTGCTTCAGTGAACACTGAAGCTTTCCTT.

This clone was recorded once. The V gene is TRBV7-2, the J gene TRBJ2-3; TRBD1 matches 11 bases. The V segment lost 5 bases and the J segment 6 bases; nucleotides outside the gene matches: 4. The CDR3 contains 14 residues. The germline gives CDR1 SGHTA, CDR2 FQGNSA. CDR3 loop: CASSPGTGGDTQYF. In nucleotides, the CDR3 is TGTGCCAGCAGCCCCGGGACAGGGGGGGATACGCAGTATTTT.

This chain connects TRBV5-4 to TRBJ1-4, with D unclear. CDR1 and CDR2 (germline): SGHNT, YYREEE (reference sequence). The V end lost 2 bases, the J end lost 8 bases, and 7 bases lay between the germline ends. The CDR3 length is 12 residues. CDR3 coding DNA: TGTGCCAGCAGCTTACCCGGCGAAAAACTGTTTTTT. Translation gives CASSLPGEKLFF.

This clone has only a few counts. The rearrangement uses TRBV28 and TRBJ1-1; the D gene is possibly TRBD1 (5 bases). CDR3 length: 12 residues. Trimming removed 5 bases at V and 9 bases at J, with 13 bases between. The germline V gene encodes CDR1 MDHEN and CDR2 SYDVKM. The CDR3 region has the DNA TGTGCCAGCAGTAGCAGGGTGGCGAAAGCTTTCTTT. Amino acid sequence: CASSSRVAKAFF.

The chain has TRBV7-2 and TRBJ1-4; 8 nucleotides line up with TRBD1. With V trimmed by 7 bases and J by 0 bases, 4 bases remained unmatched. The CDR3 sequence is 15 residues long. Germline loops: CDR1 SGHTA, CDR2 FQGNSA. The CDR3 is CASTDRGPTNEKLFF. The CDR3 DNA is TGTGCCAGCACCGACAGGGGACCAACTAATGAAAAACTGTTTTTT.

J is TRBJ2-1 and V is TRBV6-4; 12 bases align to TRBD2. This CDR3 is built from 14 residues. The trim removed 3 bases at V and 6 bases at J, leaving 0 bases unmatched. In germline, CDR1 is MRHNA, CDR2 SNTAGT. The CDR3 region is CASSETSGSNEQFF. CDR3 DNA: TGTGCCAGCAGTGAGACTAGCGGGAGCAATGAGCAGTTCTTC.

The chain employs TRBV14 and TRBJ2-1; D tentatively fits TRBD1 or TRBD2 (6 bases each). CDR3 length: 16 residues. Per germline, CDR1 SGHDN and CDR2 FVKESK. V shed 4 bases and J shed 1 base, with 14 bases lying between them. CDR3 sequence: CASSLRLGGSYNEQFF. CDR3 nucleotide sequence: TGTGCCAGCAGCCTCCGACTAGGGGGATCCTACAATGAGCAGTTCTTC. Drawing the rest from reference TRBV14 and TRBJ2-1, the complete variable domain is EAGVTQFPSHSVIEKGQTVTLRCDPISGHDNLYWYRRVMGKEIKFLLHFVKESKQDESGMPNNRFLAERTGGTYSTLKVQPAELEDSGVYFCASSLRLGGSYNEQFFGPGTRLTVL.

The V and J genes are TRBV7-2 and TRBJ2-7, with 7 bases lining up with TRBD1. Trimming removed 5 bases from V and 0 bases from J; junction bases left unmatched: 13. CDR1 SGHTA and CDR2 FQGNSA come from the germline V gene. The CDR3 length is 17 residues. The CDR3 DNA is TGTGCCAGCAGCCTTGAGGGGGCAGGGAAGGCCTCCTACGAGCAGTACTTC. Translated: CASSLEGAGKASYEQYF.

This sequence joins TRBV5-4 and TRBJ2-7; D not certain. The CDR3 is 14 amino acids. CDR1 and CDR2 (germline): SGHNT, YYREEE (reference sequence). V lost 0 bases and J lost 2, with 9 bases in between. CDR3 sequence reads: CASSLVTSPYEQYF. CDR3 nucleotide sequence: TGTGCCAGCAGCTTGGTCACGTCACCCTACGAGCAGTACTTC.

This chain's CDR3 is CACRAGGNTQYF. CDR3 sequence (DNA): TGTGCCTGTAGGGCGGGCGGGAATACGCAGTATTTT. The chain joins TRBV6-5 to TRBJ2-3, with D possibly TRBD2 on 6 matching bases. V was clipped by 11 bases and J by 7 bases, with 16 bases between them. The V gene's germline CDR1 is MNHEY and CDR2 SVGAGI. The CDR3 contains 12 residues.

This CDR3 reads CASSLGQGVGEQYF. Here the CDR3 DNA reads TGCGCCAGCAGCTTGGGACAGGGGGTAGGTGAGCAGTACTTC. This chain uses TRBV5-1 with TRBJ2-7; 9 bases fit TRBD1. The CDR3 totals 14 residues. The junction had 5 bases not matched to a gene; V was cut back by 0 bases and J by 7 bases. Germline loops: CDR1 SGHRS, CDR2 YFSETQ.

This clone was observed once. The CDR3 DNA is TGTGCCAGCAGCTTCCGGGACAAAGTCTACGAGCAGTACTTC. Translation gives CASSFRDKVYEQYF. The rearrangement links TRBV6-1 to TRBJ2-7; a weak D match, TRBD1 (6 bases). Per germline, CDR1 MNHNS and CDR2 SASEGT. The CDR3 contains 14 residues. V was clipped by 6 bases and J by 3 bases, with 15 bases between them.

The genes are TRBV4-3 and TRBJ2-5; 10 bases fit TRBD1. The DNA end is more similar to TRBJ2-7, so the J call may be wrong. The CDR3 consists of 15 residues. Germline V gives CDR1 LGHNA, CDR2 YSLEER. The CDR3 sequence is CASSQSPGQGYEQYF. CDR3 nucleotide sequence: TGCGCCAGCAGCCAATCACCGGGACAGGGGTACGAGCAGTACTTC.

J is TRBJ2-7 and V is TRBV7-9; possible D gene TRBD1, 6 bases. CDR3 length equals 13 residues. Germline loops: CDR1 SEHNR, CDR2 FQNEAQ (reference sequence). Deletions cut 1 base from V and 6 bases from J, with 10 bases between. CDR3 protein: CASSLGWTAEQYF. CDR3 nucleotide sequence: TGTGCCAGCAGCTTAGGATGGACAGCCGAGCAGTACTTC.

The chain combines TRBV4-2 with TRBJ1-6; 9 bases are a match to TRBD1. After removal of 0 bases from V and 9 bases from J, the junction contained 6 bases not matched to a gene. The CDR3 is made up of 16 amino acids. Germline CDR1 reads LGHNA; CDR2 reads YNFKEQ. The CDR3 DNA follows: TGTGCCAGCAGCCAAGATGGCGGGACAGGGTTTTCACCCCTCCACTTT. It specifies CASSQDGGTGFSPLHF.

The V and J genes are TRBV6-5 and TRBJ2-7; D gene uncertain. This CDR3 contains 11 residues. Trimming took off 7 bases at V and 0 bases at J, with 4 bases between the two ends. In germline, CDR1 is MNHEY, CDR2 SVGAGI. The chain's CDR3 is CASTYSYEQYF. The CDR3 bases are TGTGCCAGCACCTACTCCTACGAGCAGTACTTC.

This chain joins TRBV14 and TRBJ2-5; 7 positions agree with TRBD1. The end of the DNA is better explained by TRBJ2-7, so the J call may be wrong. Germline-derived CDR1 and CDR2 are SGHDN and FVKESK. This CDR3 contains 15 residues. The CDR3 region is CASRSGRDRAYEQYF. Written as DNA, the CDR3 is TGTGCCAGCAGGTCCGGCCGGGACAGAGCCTACGAGCAGTACTTC.